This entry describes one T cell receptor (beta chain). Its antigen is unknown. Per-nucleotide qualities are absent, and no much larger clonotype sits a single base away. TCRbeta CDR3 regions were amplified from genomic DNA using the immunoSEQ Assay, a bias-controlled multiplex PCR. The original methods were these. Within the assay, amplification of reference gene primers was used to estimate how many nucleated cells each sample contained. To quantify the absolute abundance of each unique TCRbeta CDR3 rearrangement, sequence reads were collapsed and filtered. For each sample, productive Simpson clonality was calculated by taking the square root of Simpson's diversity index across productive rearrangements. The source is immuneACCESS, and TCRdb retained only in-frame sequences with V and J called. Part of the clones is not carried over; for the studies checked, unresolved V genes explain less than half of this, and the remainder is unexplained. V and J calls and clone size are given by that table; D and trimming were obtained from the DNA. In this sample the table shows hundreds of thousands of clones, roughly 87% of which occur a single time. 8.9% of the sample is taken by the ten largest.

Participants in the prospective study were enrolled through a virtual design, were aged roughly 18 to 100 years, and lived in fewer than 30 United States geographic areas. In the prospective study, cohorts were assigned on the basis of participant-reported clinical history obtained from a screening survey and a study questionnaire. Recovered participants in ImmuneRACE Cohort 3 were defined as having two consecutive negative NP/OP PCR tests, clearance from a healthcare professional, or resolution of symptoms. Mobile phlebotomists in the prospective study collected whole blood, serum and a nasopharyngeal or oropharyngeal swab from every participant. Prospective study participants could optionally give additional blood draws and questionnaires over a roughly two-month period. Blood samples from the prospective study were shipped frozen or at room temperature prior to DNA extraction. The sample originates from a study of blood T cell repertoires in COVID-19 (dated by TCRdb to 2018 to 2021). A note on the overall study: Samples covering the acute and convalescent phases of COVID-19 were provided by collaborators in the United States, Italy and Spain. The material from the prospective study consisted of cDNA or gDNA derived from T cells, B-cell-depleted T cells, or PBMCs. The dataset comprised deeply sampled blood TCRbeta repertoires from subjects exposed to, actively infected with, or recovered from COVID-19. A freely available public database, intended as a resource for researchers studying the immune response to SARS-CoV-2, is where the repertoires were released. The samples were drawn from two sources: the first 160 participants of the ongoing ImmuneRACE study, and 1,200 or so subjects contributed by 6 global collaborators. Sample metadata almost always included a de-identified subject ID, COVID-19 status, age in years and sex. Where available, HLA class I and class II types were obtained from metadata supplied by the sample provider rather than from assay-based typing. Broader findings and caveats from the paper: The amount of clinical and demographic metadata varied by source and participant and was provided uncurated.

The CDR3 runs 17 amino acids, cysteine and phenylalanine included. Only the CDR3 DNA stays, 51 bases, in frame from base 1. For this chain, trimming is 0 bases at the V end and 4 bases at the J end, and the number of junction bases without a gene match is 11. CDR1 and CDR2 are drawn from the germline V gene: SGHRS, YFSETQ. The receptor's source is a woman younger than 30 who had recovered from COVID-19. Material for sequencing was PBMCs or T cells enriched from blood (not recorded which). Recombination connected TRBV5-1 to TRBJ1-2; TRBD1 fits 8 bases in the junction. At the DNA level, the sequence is TGCGCCAGCAGCTTGGCCATGCGGACAGGGAAGGGCTATGGCTACACCTTC. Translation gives CASSLAMRTGKGYGYTF. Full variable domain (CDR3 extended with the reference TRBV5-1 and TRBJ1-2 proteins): KAGVTQTPRYLIKTRGQQVTLSCSPISGHRSVSWYQQTPGQGLQFLFEYFSETQRNKGNFPGRFSGRQFSNSRSEMNVSTLELGDSALYLCASSLAMRTGKGYGYTFGSGTRLTVV.